This T cell receptor (beta chain) was sequenced during a study of control samples from healthy donors and cancer patients (dated by TCRdb to 2020 to 2022). Libraries were made using the immunoSEQ multiplex PCR assay. Entries here come from immuneACCESS through TCRdb and include only in-frame sequences with V and J called. Some clones fail to appear in such tables; in the studies checked, an unresolved V gene covers under half of the shortfall, and the cause of the remainder is unknown. The sample yields more than 85,000 clones; approximately 83% were counted once. The biggest ten clones account for about 12% of the sample. Inclusive of the bounding cysteine and phenylalanine, the CDR3 is 14 residues long. This entry keeps only the CDR3 DNA: 42 bases, framed from base 1. Via the germline V gene, CDR1 is SNHLY and CDR2 FYNNEI. A distance of 10 bases separates the germline ends of V and J, which lose 5 bases and 1 base respectively.

On this clone itself: This receptor's antigen is unknown. Base qualities are not recorded, but no much larger clone differs from it by a single base.

The chain links TRBV2 with TRBJ2-3; matching of 6 bases hints at TRBD2 as the D gene. The origin of this receptor is a woman aged 45-65 years in good health. The sequenced sample was blood. The CDR3 here reads CASSPGSRTDTQYF. The sequenced DNA is TGTGCCAGCAGTCCCGGGAGCCGCACAGATACGCAGTATTTT.